Below, 29 T cell receptor beta chains from the same sample are listed, as sequenced in a study of blood T cell repertoires in COVID-19. The method was immunoSEQ multiplex PCR; TCRdb's version includes in-frame clones alone and lacks a portion of them. The sample gives around 130,000 clones, 60% to 85% of which show up once; 15% to 20% is in the top ten. Source material: peripheral blood. These receptors all come from a man aged 50-59 years with acute or convalescent COVID-19.

The chain is built from TRBV6-4 and TRBJ1-2, with 9 bases fitting TRBD1. This CDR3 spans 10 amino acids. Germline assignment: CDR1 MRHNA and CDR2 SNTAGT. The ends lost 6 bases at V and 13 bases at J; junction bases unmatched: 3. This chain's CDR3 is CASRGQGFTF. CDR3 nucleotide sequence: TGTGCCAGCAGGGGACAGGGTTTCACCTTC.

This clone was detected only once. This chain links TRBV5-6 with TRBJ2-7; 7 positions match TRBD1. The germline CDR1 and CDR2 sequences are SGHDT and YYEEEE. This CDR3 comprises 14 residues. With 4 bases clipped from V and 6 bases from J, the junction kept 10 bases outside the gene matches. CDR3 in DNA: TGTGCCAGCAGCCCGTACGACAGGGAACGCGAGCAGTACTTC. This sequence encodes CASSPYDREREQYF.

The chain combines TRBV6-2 or TRBV6-3 with TRBJ2-1, with 12 bases fitting TRBD2. Trimming removed 4 bases from V and 4 bases from J; junction bases left unmatched: 8. This CDR3 comprises 17 residues. In germline, CDR1 is MNHEY, CDR2 SVGEGT. CDR3 sequence (DNA): TGTGCCAGCAGTTCCTCTAGCGGGGGGGCCCAATACAATGAGCAGTTCTTC. Translating it yields CASSSSSGGAQYNEQFF.

The genes are TRBV4-1 and TRBJ2-5, with 7 bases fitting TRBD1. Germline V gene data show CDR1 as MGHRA and CDR2 as YSYEKL. The ends lost 2 bases at V and 4 bases at J; junction bases unmatched: 4. This CDR3 is built from 14 residues. This CDR3 is CASSQSSGGETQYF. The CDR3 bases are TGCGCCAGCAGCCAATCCTCAGGGGGAGAGACCCAGTACTTC.

CDR3 in DNA: TGTGCCATCAGCAGCGGGGGGGCCCAGACAGATACGCAGTATTTT. Residues: CAISSGGAQTDTQYF. V gene TRBV10-3 combines with J gene TRBJ2-3; 10 positions agree with TRBD2. Germline CDR1 is ENHRY and CDR2 is SYGVKD. Losses at the gene ends were 6 bases for V and 3 bases for J; bases not matched to a gene: 6. This CDR3 has 15 residues.

This chain joins TRBV19 and TRBJ1-5; possible D gene TRBD1, 5 bases. This CDR3 contains 14 residues. Trimming removed 10 bases at V and 3 bases at J, with 16 bases between. From germline, CDR1 is LNHDA and CDR2 SQIVND (reference sequence). CDR3 in amino acids: CAISTSGNNQPQHF. The CDR3 DNA reads TGTGCCATCTCAACGTCAGGGAACAATCAGCCCCAGCATTTT.

This clone was counted between two and nine times. The chain combines TRBV27 with TRBJ1-2, with 9 bases fitting TRBD1. The V gene's germline CDR1 is MNHEY and CDR2 SMNVEV (reference sequence). Trimming removed 3 bases from V and 4 bases from J; junction bases left unmatched: 3. The CDR3 has 14 residues. The CDR3 DNA is TGTGCCAGCAGTTTCGGACAGGGGTCCTATGGCTACACCTTC. Its protein is CASSFGQGSYGYTF.

This rearrangement joins TRBV9 to TRBJ2-5; D is ambiguous. From germline, CDR1 is SGDLS and CDR2 YYNGEE. Between the trimmed V and J ends, which lost 4 bases and 5 bases, there was a span of 9 bases. The CDR3 runs to 12 residues. CDR3 nucleotides: TGTGCCAGCAGCCCCGTGTCGGAGACCCAGTACTTC. Its protein product is CASSPVSETQYF.

This clone came up once. V usage is TRBV19 and J usage is TRBJ1-2; 7 bases agree with TRBD1. The CDR3 has 14 amino acids. J gave up 7 bases and V 7 bases, and 12 bases lay outside the gene matches. Germline V gene sequence: CDR1 LNHDA, CDR2 SQIVND (reference sequence). This chain's CDR3 is CASIPLDRDGGYTF. CDR3 nucleotides: TGTGCCAGTATCCCCCTCGACAGGGACGGTGGCTACACCTTC.

The chain combines TRBV11-1 with TRBJ1-1, with D perhaps matching TRBD1 (6 bases). The CDR3 runs to 16 residues. Trimming removed 4 bases at V and 1 base at J, with 16 bases between. CDR1 and CDR2 (germline): SGHAT, FQDESV (reference sequence). The CDR3: CASSWTALRGNTEAFF. The CDR3 bases are TGTGCCAGCAGCTGGACAGCCCTAAGAGGGAACACTGAAGCTTTCTTT. The complete variable domain, with remaining parts taken from reference TRBV11-1 and TRBJ1-1, reads EAEVAQSPRYKITEKSQAVAFWCDPISGHATLYWYRQILGQGPELLVQFQDESVVDDSQLPKDRFSAERLKGVDSTLKIQPAELGDSAMYLCASSWTALRGNTEAFFGQGTRLTVV.

The rearrangement uses TRBV9 and TRBJ2-3; TRBD2 matches 8 bases. CDR1 SGDLS and CDR2 YYNGEE come from the germline V gene. V was pared by 4 bases and J by 0 bases, with 4 bases of the junction left unmatched. The CDR3 spans 15 residues. CDR3 nucleotides: TGTGCCAGCAGCTTTAGCGGGGTAAGCACAGATACGCAGTATTTT. It specifies CASSFSGVSTDTQYF.

This rearrangement joins TRBV29-1 to TRBJ2-3; 9 bases line up with TRBD2. Germline lookup yields CDR1 SQVTM and CDR2 ANQGSEA. This CDR3 is built from 14 residues. After removal of 3 bases from V and 3 bases from J, the junction contained 4 bases not matched to a gene. The CDR3 here is CSVDWRGGTDTQYF. The CDR3 DNA sequence: TGCAGCGTTGATTGGCGGGGGGGGACAGATACGCAGTATTTT.

The genes are TRBV19 and TRBJ2-7; 9 nucleotides agree with TRBD1. V was pared by 11 bases and J by 5 bases, with 10 bases of the junction left unmatched. Germline values: CDR1 LNHDA, CDR2 SQIVND (reference sequence). The CDR3 is 13 amino acids. This chain's CDR3 is CAAGTGSPHEQYF. CDR3 coding DNA: TGTGCCGCCGGGACAGGGAGTCCCCACGAGCAGTACTTC.

CDR3: CASSYRRGLTSYEQYF. The DNA for the CDR3 is TGTGCCAGCAGCTACCGGAGGGGCCTAACCTCCTACGAGCAGTACTTC. The rearrangement joins TRBV27 to TRBJ2-7, with TRBD2 as a possible D gene (6 bases). Germline CDR1 reads MNHEY; CDR2 reads SMNVEV (reference sequence). This CDR3 region has 16 residues. The V end was cut by 6 bases, the J end by 0 bases, with 18 bases between.

The chain has TRBV12-5 and TRBJ1-1, with D uncertain. The ends were cut back, 6 bases at V and 2 bases at J, with 10 bases in the middle. CDR3 size: 13 residues. Germline CDR1 and CDR2: LGHNT and FRNRAP. CDR3 sequence (DNA): TGTGCTAGTGGGAAGGAGATCAACACTGAAGCTTTCTTT. Translation: CASGKEINTEAFF.

This clone occurred once. V gene TRBV30 combines with J gene TRBJ2-1; D is possibly TRBD2 (7 bases). The CDR3 is made up of 11 amino acids. Trimming took 6 bases from V and 14 from J, leaving 17 bases between them. Germline values: CDR1 GTSNPN, CDR2 SVGIG (reference sequence). This chain's CDR3 is CACLLGGAEFF. The CDR3 nucleotides are TGTGCCTGTCTATTGGGGGGGGCGGAGTTCTTC.

This chain connects TRBV7-2 to TRBJ2-1; TRBD1 agrees at 7 bases. CDR1 and CDR2 from the germline V gene are SGHTA and FQGNSA. V trimming: 4 bases; J trimming: 6 bases; junction bases outside the gene matches: 3. The CDR3 runs to 13 residues. The CDR3 is CASSSGQFNEQFF. For the CDR3, the DNA is TGTGCCAGCAGCTCGGGACAGTTCAATGAGCAGTTCTTC. The whole variable domain, remainder taken from reference TRBV7-2 and TRBJ2-1, is GAGVSQSPSNKVTEKGKDVELRCDPISGHTALYWYRQSLGQGLEFLIYFQGNSAPDKSGLPSDRFSAERTGGSVSTLTIQRTQQEDSAVYLCASSSGQFNEQFFGPGTRLTVL.

The genes are TRBV5-1 and TRBJ2-7; D might be TRBD1 (6 bases). With 6 bases removed from V and 7 bases from J, the gap between germline ends came to 20 bases. This CDR3 has 14 residues. Per the germline V gene, CDR1 is SGHRS and CDR2 is YFSETQ. CDR3 loop: CASTFGQLSREQYF. In DNA, the CDR3 is TGCGCCAGCACCTTCGGACAGCTTAGCAGAGAGCAGTACTTC.

The chain combines TRBV6-1 with TRBJ2-7; 7 positions match TRBD2. Trimming removed 1 base from V and 8 bases from J; junction bases left unmatched: 11. Germline loops: CDR1 MNHNS, CDR2 SASEGT. This CDR3 comprises 15 residues. This CDR3 is CASSEGLAGRAKQYV. The CDR3 coding sequence is TGTGCCAGCAGTGAAGGTCTAGCTGGGAGGGCCAAGCAGTACGTC.

The CDR3 DNA follows: TGTGCCAGTAGTACCGGGGACAGCCGTCGGACCGGGGAGCTGTTTTTT. As protein: CASSTGDSRRTGELFF. The V gene is TRBV19, the J gene TRBJ2-2; TRBD1 aligns across 7 bases. Unmatched junction bases numbered 10, after V lost 4 bases and J lost 5 bases. This CDR3 has 16 amino acids. Germline loops: CDR1 LNHDA, CDR2 SQIVND (reference sequence).

The chain carries TRBV10-3 and TRBJ2-1; 12 nucleotides align to TRBD2. The junction had 10 bases not matched to a gene; V was cut back by 6 bases and J by 7 bases. Germline V gene sequence: CDR1 ENHRY, CDR2 SYGVKD. This CDR3 has 16 amino acids. The CDR3 sequence: CAISFRTSGADNEQFF. The CDR3 DNA reads as TGTGCCATCAGCTTTCGGACTAGCGGGGCAGATAATGAGCAGTTCTTC.

This clone was seen a single time. Here the CDR3 reads CAWTGGRGPNEKLFF. CDR3 coding DNA: TGTGCCTGGACCGGCGGGAGGGGGCCTAATGAAAAACTGTTTTTT. The chain employs TRBV30 and TRBJ1-4; 7 nucleotides match TRBD1. With 4 bases clipped from V and 3 bases from J, the junction kept 8 bases outside the gene matches. The V gene's germline CDR1 is GTSNPN and CDR2 SVGIG (reference sequence). This CDR3 comprises 15 residues.

This clone was recorded only once. As DNA, the CDR3 is TGCGCCAGCAGCGAACTTTTGGAGCAGTACGTC. Translation gives CASSELLEQYV. The rearrangement links TRBV5-1 to TRBJ2-7; no reliable D call. Deletions cut 4 bases from V and 7 bases from J, with 9 bases between. From germline, CDR1 is SGHRS and CDR2 YFSETQ. This CDR3 has 11 amino acids.

The V call is TRBV2, the J call TRBJ2-2; TRBD1 might be the D (6 bases). The V end lost 7 bases, the J end lost 6 bases, and 12 bases lay between the germline ends. The CDR3 runs 13 residues. Per the germline V gene, CDR1 is SNHLY and CDR2 is FYNNEI. The CDR3 sequence: CASTRQASGELFF. In DNA, the CDR3 is TGTGCCAGCACCAGACAGGCCTCCGGGGAGCTGTTTTTT.

V gene TRBV27 combines with J gene TRBJ1-5; 7 bases are a match to TRBD1. This CDR3 region has 15 residues. Germline CDR1 MNHEY, CDR2 SMNVEV (reference sequence). With 7 bases clipped from V and 6 bases from J, the junction kept 12 bases outside the gene matches. This CDR3 reads CASMVAGGLGQPQHF. CDR3 nucleotide sequence: TGTGCCAGCATGGTAGCAGGGGGATTGGGTCAGCCCCAGCATTTT.

The chain has TRBV19 and TRBJ1-2; D gene uncertain. V shed 5 bases and J shed 4 bases, with 11 bases lying between them. Germline values: CDR1 LNHDA, CDR2 SQIVND (reference sequence). The CDR3 spans 13 residues. CDR3 sequence (DNA): TGTGCCAGTAGTGGCCCCAATGGCTATGGCTACACCTTC. It yields the protein CASSGPNGYGYTF. Filled out from reference TRBV19 and TRBJ1-2, the complete variable domain reads DGGITQSPKYLFRKEGQNVTLSCEQNLNHDAMYWYRQDPGQGLRLIYYSQIVNDFQKGDIAEGYSVSREKKESFPLTVTSAQKNPTAFYLCASSGPNGYGYTFGSGTRLTVV.

V gene TRBV10-1 combines with J gene TRBJ2-4, with 13 nucleotides matching TRBD2. CDR3 length: 19 residues. Per the germline V gene, CDR1 is WNHNN and CDR2 is SYGVQD (reference sequence). Germline trimming cut 7 bases from V and 0 bases from J; bases unmatched to any gene: 12. The CDR3 loop is CASTILAGGPERAKNIQYF. CDR3 coding DNA: TGCGCCAGCACTATACTAGCGGGGGGGCCCGAGAGAGCCAAAAACATTCAGTACTTC.

This clone is a singleton in its sample. The CDR3 is CASSFRSIRQGRNEKLFF. CDR3 coding DNA: TGCGCCAGCAGCTTCCGAAGCATCAGACAGGGGCGTAATGAAAAACTGTTTTTT. This chain joins TRBV5-1 and TRBJ1-4; TRBD1 matches at 8 bases. The germline CDR1 and CDR2 sequences are SGHRS and YFSETQ. The junction had 13 bases not matched to a gene; V was cut back by 2 bases and J by 4 bases. The CDR3 contains 18 residues.

This clone occurred a few times. Its ends do not fully match the called genes, so a read error is possible. This rearrangement joins TRBV3-1 (or the pseudogene TRBV3-2) to TRBJ1-1; D not resolved. The germline gives CDR1 LGHDT, CDR2 YNNKEL (reference sequence). The CDR3 runs to 12 residues. The CDR3 coding sequence is TGTGCCAGCAGCCAAGATGAGCTCCGGTGGAGCTTT. This gives the protein CASSQDELRWSF.